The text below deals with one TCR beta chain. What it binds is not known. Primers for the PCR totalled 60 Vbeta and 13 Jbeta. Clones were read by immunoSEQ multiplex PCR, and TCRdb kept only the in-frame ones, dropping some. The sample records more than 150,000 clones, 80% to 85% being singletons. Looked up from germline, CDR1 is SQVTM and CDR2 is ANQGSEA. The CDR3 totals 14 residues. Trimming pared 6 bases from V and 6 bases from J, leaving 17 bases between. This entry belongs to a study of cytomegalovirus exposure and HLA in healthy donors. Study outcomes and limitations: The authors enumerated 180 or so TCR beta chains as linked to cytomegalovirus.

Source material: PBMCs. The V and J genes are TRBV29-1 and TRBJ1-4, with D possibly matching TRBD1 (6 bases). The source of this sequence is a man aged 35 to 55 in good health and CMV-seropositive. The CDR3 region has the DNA TGCAGCGTACTCCGGACAGACCCCGATGAAAAACTGTTTTTT. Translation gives CSVLRTDPDEKLFF. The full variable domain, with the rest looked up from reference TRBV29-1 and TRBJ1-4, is SAVISQKPSRDICQRGTSLTIQCQVDSQVTMMFWYRQQPGQSLTLIATANQGSEATYESGFVIDKFPISRPNLTFSTLTVSNMSPEDSSIYLCSVLRTDPDEKLFFGSGTQLSVL.